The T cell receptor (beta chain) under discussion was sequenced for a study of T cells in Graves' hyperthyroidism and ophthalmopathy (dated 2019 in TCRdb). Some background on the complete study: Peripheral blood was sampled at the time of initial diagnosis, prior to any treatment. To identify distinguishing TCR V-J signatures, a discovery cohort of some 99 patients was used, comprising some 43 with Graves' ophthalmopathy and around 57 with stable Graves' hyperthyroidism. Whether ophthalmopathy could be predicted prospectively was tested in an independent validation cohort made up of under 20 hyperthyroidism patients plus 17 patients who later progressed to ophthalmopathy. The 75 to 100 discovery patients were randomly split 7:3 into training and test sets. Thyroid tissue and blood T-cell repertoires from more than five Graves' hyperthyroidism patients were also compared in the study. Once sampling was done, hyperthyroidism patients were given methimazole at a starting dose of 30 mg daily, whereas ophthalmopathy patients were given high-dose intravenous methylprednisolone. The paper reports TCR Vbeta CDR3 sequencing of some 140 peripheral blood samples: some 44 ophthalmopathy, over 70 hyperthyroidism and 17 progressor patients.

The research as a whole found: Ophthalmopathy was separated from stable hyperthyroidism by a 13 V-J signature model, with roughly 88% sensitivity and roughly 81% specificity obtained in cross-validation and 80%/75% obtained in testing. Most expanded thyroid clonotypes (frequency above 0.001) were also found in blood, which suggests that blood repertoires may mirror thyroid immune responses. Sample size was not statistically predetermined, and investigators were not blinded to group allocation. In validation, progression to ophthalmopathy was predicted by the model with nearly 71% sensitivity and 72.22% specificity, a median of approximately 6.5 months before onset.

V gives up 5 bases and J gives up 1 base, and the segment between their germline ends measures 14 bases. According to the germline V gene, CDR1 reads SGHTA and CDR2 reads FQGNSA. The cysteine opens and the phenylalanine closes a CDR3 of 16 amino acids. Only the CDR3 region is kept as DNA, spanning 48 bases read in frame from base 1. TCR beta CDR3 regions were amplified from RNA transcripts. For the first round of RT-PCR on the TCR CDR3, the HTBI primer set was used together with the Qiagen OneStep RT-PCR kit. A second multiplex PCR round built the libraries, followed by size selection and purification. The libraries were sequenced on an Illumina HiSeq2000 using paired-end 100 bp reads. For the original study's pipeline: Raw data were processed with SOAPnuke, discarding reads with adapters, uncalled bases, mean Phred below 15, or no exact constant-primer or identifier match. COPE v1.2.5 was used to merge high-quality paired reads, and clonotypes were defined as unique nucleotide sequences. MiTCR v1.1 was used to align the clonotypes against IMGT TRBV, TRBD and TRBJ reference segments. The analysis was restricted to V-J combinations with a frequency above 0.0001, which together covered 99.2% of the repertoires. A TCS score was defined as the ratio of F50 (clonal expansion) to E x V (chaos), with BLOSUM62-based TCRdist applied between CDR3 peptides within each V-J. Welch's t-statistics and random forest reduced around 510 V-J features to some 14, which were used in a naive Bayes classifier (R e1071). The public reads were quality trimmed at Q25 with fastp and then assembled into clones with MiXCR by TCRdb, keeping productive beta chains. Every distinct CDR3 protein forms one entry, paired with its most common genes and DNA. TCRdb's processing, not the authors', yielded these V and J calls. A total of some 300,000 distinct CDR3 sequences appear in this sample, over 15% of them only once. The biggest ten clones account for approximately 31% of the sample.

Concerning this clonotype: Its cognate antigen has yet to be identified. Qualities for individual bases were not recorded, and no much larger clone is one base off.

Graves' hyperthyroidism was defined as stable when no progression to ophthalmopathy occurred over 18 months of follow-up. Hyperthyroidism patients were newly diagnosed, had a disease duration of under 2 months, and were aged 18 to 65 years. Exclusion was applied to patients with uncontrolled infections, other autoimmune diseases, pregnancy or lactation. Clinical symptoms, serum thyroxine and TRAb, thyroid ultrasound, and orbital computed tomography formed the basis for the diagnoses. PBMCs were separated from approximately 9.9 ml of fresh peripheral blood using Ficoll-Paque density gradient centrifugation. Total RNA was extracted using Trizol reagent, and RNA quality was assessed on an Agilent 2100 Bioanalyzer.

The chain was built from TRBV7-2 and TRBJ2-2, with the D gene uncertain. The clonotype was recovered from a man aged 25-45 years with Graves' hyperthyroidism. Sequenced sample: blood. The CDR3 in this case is CASSPWVEMNTGELFF. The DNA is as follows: TGTGCCAGCAGCCCATGGGTGGAAATGAACACCGGGGAGCTGTTTTTT.